Below are 15 T cell receptor beta chains sequenced from a single sample in a study of blood T cell repertoires in COVID-19. Some clones are missing from TCRdb's copy, which holds only in-frame ones; the method was immunoSEQ multiplex PCR. The sample lists about 170,000 clones, roughly 86% occurring once. Sequenced: peripheral blood. The receptors stem from a man in his 60s with COVID-19, enrolled during active disease.

This clone was seen a handful of times. The chain employs TRBV7-9 and TRBJ1-2; the match to TRBD1 covers 10 bases. Germline-derived CDR1 and CDR2 are SEHNR and FQNEAQ (reference sequence). The CDR3 has 14 residues. With V trimmed by 5 bases and J by 8 bases, 8 bases remained unmatched. CDR3 residues: CASSRRKTGGGYTF. In DNA, the CDR3 is TGTGCCAGCAGCCGGCGAAAGACAGGGGGCGGCTACACCTTC.

The V gene is TRBV7-8, the J gene TRBJ1-6, with 8 bases fitting TRBD1. With 5 bases clipped from V and 1 base from J, the junction kept 10 bases outside the gene matches. The CDR3 is made up of 18 amino acids. CDR1 SGHVS and CDR2 FQNEAQ come from the germline V gene. The CDR3 DNA reads TGTGCCAGCAGCGCGGACAGGGTCGGTTGGTCCTATAATTCACCCCTCCACTTT. The encoded protein is CASSADRVGWSYNSPLHF.

V usage is TRBV7-9 and J usage is TRBJ2-5, with TRBD2 identical over 9 bases. The trim removed 2 bases at V and 2 bases at J, leaving 3 bases unmatched. The CDR3 has 15 amino acids. The germline V gene has CDR1 SEHNR and CDR2 FQNEAQ (reference sequence). CDR3 loop: CASSLLAGGQETQYF. The CDR3 DNA is TGTGCCAGCAGCTTACTCGCGGGAGGGCAAGAGACCCAGTACTTC.

The chain has TRBV9 and TRBJ1-1, with 8 bases lining up with TRBD1. V lost 4 bases, J lost 9 bases, and 8 bases stayed unmatched. CDR1 and CDR2 (germline): SGDLS, YYNGEE. CDR3 size: 13 residues. The CDR3 sequence is CASSPIDRGKAFF. The CDR3 coding sequence is TGTGCCAGCAGCCCGATAGACAGGGGCAAAGCTTTCTTT.

V is TRBV11-2 and J is TRBJ2-5, with no clear D. This CDR3 comprises 14 residues. Trimming removed 1 base at V and 5 bases at J, with 11 bases between. CDR1 SGHAT and CDR2 FQNNGV come from the germline V gene. The CDR3 region has the DNA TGTGCCAGCAGCTTAGCTGAAGGCGGCGAGACCCAGTACTTC. It yields the protein CASSLAEGGETQYF.

The rearrangement joins TRBV5-5 to TRBJ2-2, with TRBD1 matching over 9 bases. V lost 4 bases to trimming and J lost 6 bases; unmatched junction nucleotides: 13. Germline CDR1 SGHKS, CDR2 YYEKEE (reference sequence). This CDR3 is 17 amino acids long. The CDR3 DNA reads as TGTGCCAGCAGCCCCTACCCCGGGACAGGGTTTCCCGGGGAGCTGTTTTTT. Translation: CASSPYPGTGFPGELFF.

The CDR3 here is CASSQDADRGSEKLFF. In nucleotides, the CDR3 is TGTGCCAGCAGCCAAGACGCCGACAGGGGAAGTGAAAAACTGTTTTTT. The chain has TRBV4-2 and TRBJ1-4, with TRBD1 matching 8 bases. Germline V gene data show CDR1 as LGHNA and CDR2 as YNFKEQ. The length of the CDR3 is 16 residues. The V gene end was trimmed by 0 bases and the J gene end by 7 bases; junction bases not matched to a gene: 7.

This clone was counted a single time. The chain has TRBV6-2 or TRBV6-3 and TRBJ1-5; TRBD1 matches at 8 bases. Per the germline V gene, CDR1 is MNHEY and CDR2 is SVGEGT. There are 14 residues in the CDR3. Trimming took 5 bases from V and 7 from J; bases not matched to a gene: 7. Here the CDR3 reads CASSLTGGSQPQHF. The CDR3 DNA is TGTGCCAGCAGTCTCACAGGGGGATCCCAGCCCCAGCATTTT.

There are a few counts of this clone. V gene TRBV28 combines with J gene TRBJ1-1; no definite D call. V was cut by 5 bases and J by 6 bases, with 13 bases left in between. There are 13 residues in the CDR3. CDR1 is MDHEN, CDR2 SYDVKM, per germline. CDR3 residues: CASSDIAVPEAFF. The DNA for the CDR3 is TGTGCCAGCAGTGATATAGCGGTTCCTGAAGCTTTCTTT.

The V and J genes are TRBV29-1 and TRBJ1-2; 8 bases match TRBD1. Germline V gene lookup returns CDR1 SQVTM and CDR2 ANQGSEA. The V segment lost 2 bases and the J segment 6 bases; nucleotides outside the gene matches: 2. This CDR3 comprises 12 residues. CDR3 loop: CSVEPGGDGYTF. CDR3 in DNA: TGCAGCGTTGAACCAGGGGGCGATGGCTACACCTTC. The variable domain in full, with the rest retrieved from reference TRBV29-1 and TRBJ1-2, is SAVISQKPSRDICQRGTSLTIQCQVDSQVTMMFWYRQQPGQSLTLIATANQGSEATYESGFVIDKFPISRPNLTFSTLTVSNMSPEDSSIYLCSVEPGGDGYTFGSGTRLTVV.

The chain is built from TRBV7-2 and TRBJ1-1; tentative D call: TRBD1 (6 bases). Germline V gene data show CDR1 as SGHTA and CDR2 as FQGNSA. The ends were cut back, 8 bases at V and 5 bases at J, with 15 bases in the middle. The CDR3 sequence is 13 residues long. CDR3 nucleotides: TGTGCCAGCCTACTGGGGGCCCAGACTGAAGCTTTCTTT. Protein sequence: CASLLGAQTEAFF.

The CDR3 DNA is TGTGCCAGCAGCCTGGACAGACCCGACGGCTACACCTTC. Translated, it gives CASSLDRPDGYTF. The V and J genes are TRBV25-1 and TRBJ1-2; D is possibly TRBD1 (6 bases). In germline, CDR1 is MGHDK, CDR2 SYGVNS. The V gene lost 6 bases and the J gene lost 8 bases, with 16 bases spanning the gap. CDR3 length: 13 residues.

The chain carries TRBV24-1 and TRBJ1-2; tentatively, D is TRBD1 (5 bases). This CDR3 is 17 amino acids long. The V gene's germline CDR1 is KGHDR and CDR2 SFDVKD. V was shortened by 2 bases and J by 3 bases, with 18 bases between the two germline ends. CDR3 in amino acids: CATSDSKKGLAYYGYTF. The CDR3 bases are TGTGCCACCAGTGATTCCAAGAAGGGGCTGGCGTACTATGGCTACACCTTC.

The chain links TRBV5-1 to TRBJ2-7, with a possible D match to TRBD1 (6 bases). This CDR3 is 15 amino acids long. V was cut by 0 bases and J by 2 bases, with 12 bases left in between. Looked up from germline, CDR1 is SGHRS and CDR2 is YFSETQ. CDR3 residues: CASSLGTGTPYEQYF. The CDR3 DNA reads as TGCGCCAGCAGCTTGGGGACCGGGACACCCTACGAGCAGTACTTC. Complete variable domain (other parts from reference TRBV5-1 and TRBJ2-7): KAGVTQTPRYLIKTRGQQVTLSCSPISGHRSVSWYQQTPGQGLQFLFEYFSETQRNKGNFPGRFSGRQFSNSRSEMNVSTLELGDSALYLCASSLGTGTPYEQYFGPGTRLTVT.

The DNA of the CDR3 is TGTGCCAGTACTCTAAGGCGGCCGGAGGTGAGCAATCAGCCCCAGCATTTT. Translating gives CASTLRRPEVSNQPQHF. The chain links TRBV19 to TRBJ1-5, with D hard to call. This CDR3 is 17 amino acids long. Germline lookup yields CDR1 LNHDA and CDR2 SQIVND (reference sequence). V dropped 7 bases and J dropped 1 base, with 20 bases sitting between them. Looking up the rest from reference TRBV19 and TRBJ1-5 gives the full variable domain: DGGITQSPKYLFRKEGQNVTLSCEQNLNHDAMYWYRQDPGQGLRLIYYSQIVNDFQKGDIAEGYSVSREKKESFPLTVTSAQKNPTAFYLCASTLRRPEVSNQPQHFGDGTRLSIL.